The subject of this entry is one T cell receptor (beta chain). The data belong to a study of graft-versus-host responses after intestinal transplantation. The method was immunoSEQ multiplex PCR; TCRdb's version includes in-frame clones alone and lacks a portion of them. The data hold roughly 50,000 clones, with roughly nine tenths observed a single time. V was pared by 5 bases and J by 4 bases, with 9 bases between. The germline CDR1 and CDR2 sequences are SGHTA and FQGNSA. This CDR3 has 12 amino acids. The chain employs TRBV7-2 and TRBJ2-7, with D maybe TRBD1 (5 bases). The sequences come from PBMCs, collected 662 days after intestinal transplant. The TCR originated in a human patient who received an intestinal transplant, so some T cells may come from the graft donor. CDR3 nucleotide sequence: TGTGCCAGCAGCATCAACAGGTACGAGCAGTACTTC. Protein: CASSINRYEQYF.